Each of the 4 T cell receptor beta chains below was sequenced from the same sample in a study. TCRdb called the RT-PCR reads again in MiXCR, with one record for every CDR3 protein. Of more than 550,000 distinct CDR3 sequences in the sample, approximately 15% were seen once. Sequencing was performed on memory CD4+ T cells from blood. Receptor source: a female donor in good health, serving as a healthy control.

The DNA for the CDR3 is TGTGCCAGCAGCCCGCCCCCCAACTCTGGGGCCAACGTCCTGACTTTC. Its translation: CASSPPPNSGANVLTF. The chain couples TRBV9 to TRBJ2-6, with unresolved D. Germline values: CDR1 SGDLS, CDR2 YYNGEE. The V and J ends lost 4 bases and 0 bases respectively, with 11 bases between them. This CDR3 has 16 amino acids.

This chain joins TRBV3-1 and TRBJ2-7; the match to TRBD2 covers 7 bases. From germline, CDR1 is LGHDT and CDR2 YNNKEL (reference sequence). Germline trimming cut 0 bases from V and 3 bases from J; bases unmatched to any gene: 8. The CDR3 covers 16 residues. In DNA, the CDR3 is TGTGCCAGCAGCCAAGATCTTGTACTAGCGAACTACGAGCAGTACTTC. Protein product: CASSQDLVLANYEQYF.

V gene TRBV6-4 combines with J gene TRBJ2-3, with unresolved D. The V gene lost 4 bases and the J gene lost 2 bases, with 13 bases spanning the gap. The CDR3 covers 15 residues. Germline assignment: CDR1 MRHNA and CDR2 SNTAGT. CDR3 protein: CASSVTHSSTDTQYF. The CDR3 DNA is TGTGCCAGCAGTGTGACCCACAGTTCCACAGATACGCAGTATTTT.

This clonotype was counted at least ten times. CDR3 protein: CSVAPAGVNTEAFF. Written as DNA, the CDR3 is TGCAGCGTTGCCCCGGCAGGGGTAAACACTGAAGCTTTCTTT. The chain uses TRBV29-1 and TRBJ1-1; a possible D gene is TRBD1 (6 bases). CDR3 length: 14 amino acids. Per germline, CDR1 SQVTM and CDR2 ANQGSEA. Deletions cut 4 bases from V and 2 bases from J, with 14 bases between.